One sample yielded the 19 T cell receptor beta chains listed below, sequenced in a study of T cell responses to AZD1222 COVID-19 vaccine. Produced via immunoSEQ multiplex PCR; TCRdb's table is partial and in-frame only. The data contain under 150,000 clones, just over 90% of them singletons. This sample comprised peripheral blood, obtained on day 0 of AZD1222 vaccination. The receptors here all came from an adult in good health.

The genes are TRBV11-2 and TRBJ2-7, with D tentatively TRBD2 (6 bases). The CDR3 extends over 14 amino acids. The V and J ends lost 5 bases and 6 bases respectively, with 17 bases between them. In germline, CDR1 is SGHAT, CDR2 FQNNGV. CDR3 sequence reads: CASSRTTLGREQYF. For the CDR3, the DNA is TGTGCCAGCAGCAGGACTACACTAGGACGCGAGCAGTACTTC.

The J gene is TRBJ2-1, the V gene TRBV25-1, with 10 bases matching TRBD2. The CDR3 runs 15 residues. J gave up 6 bases and V 3 bases, and 5 bases lay outside the gene matches. The V gene's germline CDR1 is MGHDK and CDR2 SYGVNS. The CDR3 sequence: CASSESGRATNEQFF. CDR3 sequence (DNA): TGTGCCAGCAGTGAGAGCGGGAGGGCGACCAATGAGCAGTTCTTC.

V gene TRBV3-1 (or the pseudogene TRBV3-2) combines with J gene TRBJ1-1; 7 positions match TRBD1. The CDR3 consists of 16 residues. Germline trimming cut 0 bases from V and 4 bases from J; bases unmatched to any gene: 8. The V gene's germline CDR1 is LGHDT and CDR2 YNNKEL (reference sequence). The CDR3 region is CASSQDRGGGFTEAFF. The CDR3 nucleotides are TGTGCCAGCAGCCAAGATCGTGGAGGGGGCTTCACTGAAGCTTTCTTT.

This sequence joins TRBV6-5 and TRBJ1-1; 7 nucleotides line up with TRBD1. This CDR3 region has 14 residues. Germline V gives CDR1 MNHEY, CDR2 SVGAGI. V gave up 4 bases and J gave up 4 bases; unmatched junction bases: 6. DNA for the CDR3: TGTGCCAGCAGTTTAGGCCAGGGGGGCACTGAAGCTTTCTTT. Translating it yields CASSLGQGGTEAFF.

The chain joins TRBV5-1 to TRBJ2-1; the D is unclear. Germline V gives CDR1 SGHRS, CDR2 YFSETQ. Trimming took off 0 bases at V and 5 bases at J, with 12 bases between the two ends. The CDR3 runs to 15 residues. CDR3 in amino acids: CASSLGMGFDNEQFF. CDR3 in DNA: TGCGCCAGCAGCTTGGGAATGGGGTTCGACAATGAGCAGTTCTTC.

This chain connects TRBV5-1 to TRBJ2-6; TRBD2 matches at 7 bases. In germline, CDR1 is SGHRS, CDR2 YFSETQ. The CDR3 has 16 residues. V gave up 0 bases and J gave up 6 bases; unmatched junction bases: 6. CDR3 in amino acids: CASSLATSVEANVLTF. The CDR3 DNA sequence: TGCGCCAGCAGCTTGGCAACTAGCGTCGAGGCCAACGTCCTGACTTTC.

The V gene is TRBV24-1, the J gene TRBJ1-2; D not certain. The CDR3 consists of 10 residues. Germline V gives CDR1 KGHDR, CDR2 SFDVKD. V was clipped by 5 bases and J by 8 bases, with 5 bases between them. This chain's CDR3 is CATSGVGYTF. CDR3 in DNA: TGTGCCACCAGTGGAGTCGGCTACACCTTC.

V gene TRBV3-1 (or the pseudogene TRBV3-2) combines with J gene TRBJ2-2, with TRBD1 as a possible D gene (5 bases). From germline, CDR1 is LGHDT and CDR2 YNNKEL (reference sequence). There are 16 residues in the CDR3. Trimming removed 0 bases from V and 1 base from J, with 9 bases in between. The CDR3 DNA is TGTGCCAGCAGCCAAGAAAGGGGCTGGAACACCGGGGAGCTGTTTTTT. Translation gives CASSQERGWNTGELFF.

This chain joins TRBV9 and TRBJ2-1; 8 bases align to TRBD2. The germline V gene has CDR1 SGDLS and CDR2 YYNGEE. The CDR3 length is 14 residues. V dropped 3 bases and J dropped 1; count of bases not matched to a gene: 0. The CDR3 region is CASSASGSYNEQFF. The CDR3 bases are TGTGCCAGCAGCGCTAGCGGGTCCTACAATGAGCAGTTCTTC.

The V call is TRBV28, the J call TRBJ2-1; 8 positions match TRBD2. The CDR3 contains 16 residues. After removal of 1 base from V and 4 bases from J, the junction contained 6 bases not matched to a gene. The germline gives CDR1 MDHEN, CDR2 SYDVKM. CDR3 coding DNA: TGTGCCAGCAGTTTATTCTCGGGAGGGGGGTACAATGAGCAGTTCTTC. Translating gives CASSLFSGGGYNEQFF.

The chain joins TRBV15 to TRBJ2-3, with 7 positions matching TRBD1. Trimming at V came to 3 bases and at J to 5 bases, leaving 11 bases not matched to a gene. Germline-derived CDR1 and CDR2 are LNHNV and YYDKDF (reference sequence). The CDR3 extends over 16 amino acids. CDR3 sequence (DNA): TGTGCCACCAGCAGTCCTCACAGGGGATCGGGAGATACGCAGTATTTT. Encoded protein: CATSSPHRGSGDTQYF.

This chain connects TRBV4-2 to TRBJ2-6, with TRBD2 matching 9 bases. The CDR3 sequence is 19 residues long. The V gene end was trimmed by 0 bases and the J gene end by 0 bases; junction bases not matched to a gene: 6. Germline values: CDR1 LGHNA, CDR2 YNFKEQ. The CDR3 reads CASSQDSSSGISGANVLTF. In DNA form, the CDR3 reads TGTGCCAGCAGCCAAGATTCTTCTAGCGGGATCTCTGGGGCCAACGTCCTGACTTTC.

The V gene is TRBV18, the J gene TRBJ2-5, with TRBD1 as a possible D gene (5 bases). Germline V gives CDR1 KGHSH, CDR2 LQKENI. CDR3 length equals 13 residues. The V end was cut by 6 bases, the J end by 1 base, with 9 bases between. In DNA form, the CDR3 reads TGTGCCAGCTCCCCCCAGGGCCAAGAGACCCAGTACTTC. Residues: CASSPQGQETQYF.

This chain uses TRBV10-3 with TRBJ2-2; 11 positions match TRBD2. V shed 6 bases, J shed 5 bases, and the junction held 11 bases outside the gene matches. Germline assignment: CDR1 ENHRY and CDR2 SYGVKD. CDR3 length: 17 amino acids. As DNA, the CDR3 is TGTGCCATCAGCGACTTTCTTAGCGGGAGGGCGACCGGGGAGCTGTTTTTT. Translating it yields CAISDFLSGRATGELFF.

The gene calls are TRBV15 and TRBJ1-4; D call uncertain. Germline V gene data show CDR1 as LNHNV and CDR2 as YYDKDF (reference sequence). This CDR3 spans 15 amino acids. Trimming cost V 2 bases and J 7 bases, with 14 bases left between them. CDR3 bases: TGTGCCACCAGCAGACCCCTTGGGGAGGGTGAAAAACTGTTTTTT. Its translation is CATSRPLGEGEKLFF.

The chain has TRBV24-1 and TRBJ2-7, with 11 bases aligning to TRBD2. Germline V CDR1 and CDR2: KGHDR, SFDVKD. This CDR3 has 16 residues. The V and J ends lost 4 bases and 4 bases, in that order; junction bases with no gene match: 8. CDR3 DNA sequence: TGTGCCACCAGTGAAGGAGGGACTAGCGGCGCTTACGAGCAGTACTTC. Its translation: CATSEGGTSGAYEQYF.

The chain is built from TRBV3-1 (or the pseudogene TRBV3-2) and TRBJ1-2, with D unclear. The germline V and J ends were trimmed by 0 bases and 1 base, with 0 bases remaining between them. This CDR3 has 12 amino acids. Germline CDR1 LGHDT, CDR2 YNNKEL (reference sequence). CDR3 protein: CASSQDNYGYTF. The CDR3 coding sequence is TGTGCCAGCAGCCAAGATAACTATGGCTACACCTTC.

J is TRBJ2-1 and V is TRBV19; TRBD1 matches at 12 bases. The germline V gene encodes CDR1 LNHDA and CDR2 SQIVND (reference sequence). The junction had 5 bases not matched to a gene; V was cut back by 3 bases and J by 8 bases. CDR3 length: 15 residues. The DNA for the CDR3 is TGTGCCAGTAGTATTGGGACAGGGGGCCTTCATGAGCAGTTCTTC. Translating it yields CASSIGTGGLHEQFF.

The chain joins TRBV11-2 to TRBJ2-7, with TRBD1 matching 8 bases. Looked up from germline, CDR1 is SGHAT and CDR2 is FQNNGV. Germline trimming cut 0 bases from V and 2 bases from J; bases unmatched to any gene: 9. The CDR3 contains 17 residues. CDR3: CASSLDSAGGFTYEQYF. The CDR3 nucleotides are TGTGCCAGCAGCTTAGATAGTGCAGGGGGCTTTACCTACGAGCAGTACTTC.